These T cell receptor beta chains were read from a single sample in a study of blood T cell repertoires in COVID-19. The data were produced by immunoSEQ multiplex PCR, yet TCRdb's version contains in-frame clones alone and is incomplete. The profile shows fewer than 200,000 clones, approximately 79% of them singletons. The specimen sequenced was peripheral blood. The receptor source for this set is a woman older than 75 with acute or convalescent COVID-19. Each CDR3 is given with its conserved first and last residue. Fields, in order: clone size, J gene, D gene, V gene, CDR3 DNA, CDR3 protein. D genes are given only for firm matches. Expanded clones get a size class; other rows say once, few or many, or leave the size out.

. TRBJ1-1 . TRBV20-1 TGCAGTGCTTTCGACATAGAAGCTTTCTTT CSAFDIEAFF
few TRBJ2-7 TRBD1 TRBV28 TGTGCCAGCAGTTTCAGGGGGCCGGCGAGCGAGCAGTACTTC CASSFRGPASEQYF
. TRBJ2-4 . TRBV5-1 TGCGCCAGCAGCTTGGATCCCCAGGGGCCAACAAACATTCAGTACTTC CASSLDPQGPTNIQYF
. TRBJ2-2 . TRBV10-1 TGCGCCAGCAGTGTCAGGGTTAACACCGGGGAGCTGTTTTTT CASSVRVNTGELFF
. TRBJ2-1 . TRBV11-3 TGTGCCAGCAGCTTAGGAGCGGCGCGGGAGCAGTTCTTC CASSLGAAREQFF
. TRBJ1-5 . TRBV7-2 TGTGCCAGCAGCCTGGGGGGAAGTCAGCCCCAGCATTTT CASSLGGSQPQHF
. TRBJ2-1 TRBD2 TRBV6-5 TGTGCCAGCAGTTACTCGATTAGCGGGTATGACAATGAGCAGTTCTTC CASSYSISGYDNEQFF
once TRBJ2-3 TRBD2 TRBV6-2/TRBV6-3 TGTGCCAGCAGTTCGATCAGCGGGAGGGCCGTTGCAGATACGCAGTATTTT CASSSISGRAVADTQYF
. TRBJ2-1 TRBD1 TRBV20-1 TGCAGTGCTAGTACTTTCAGGGGGCCTGGTGAGCAGTTCTTC CSASTFRGPGEQFF
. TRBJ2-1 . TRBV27 TGTGCCAGCAGTTCACCATCATCTACCTACAATGAGCAGTTCTTC CASSSPSSTYNEQFF
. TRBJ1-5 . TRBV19 TGTGCCACTAGCGAAGGGGGCAATCAGCCCCAGCATTTT CATSEGGNQPQHF
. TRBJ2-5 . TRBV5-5 TGTGCCAGCAGCATGATGGGTGGAGGAGGGTCATGGGAGACCCAGTACTTC CASSMMGGGGSWETQYF
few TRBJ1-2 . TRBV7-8 TGTGCCAGCAGCTTATCACGAGTCAACTATGGCTACACCTTC CASSLSRVNYGYTF
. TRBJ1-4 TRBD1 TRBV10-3 TGTGCCATCAGTGAGTCACAGGGGCCCGGTGAAAAACTGTTTTTT CAISESQGPGEKLFF
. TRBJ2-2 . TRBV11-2 TGTGCCAGCAGGCGGGCTGTCCCATCCGGGGAGCTGTTTTTT CASRRAVPSGELFF
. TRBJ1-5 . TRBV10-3 TGTGCCACCGGACAGAATAGCAATCAGCCCCAGCATTTT CATGQNSNQPQHF
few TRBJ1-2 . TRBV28 TGTGCCAGCAGTTTATCCTATCGGGGGGATTCCTATGGCTACACCTTC CASSLSYRGDSYGYTF
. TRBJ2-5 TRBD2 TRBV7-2 TGTGCCAGCAGCTTAGGGACTAGCGGGCTAGTGGGGGAGACCCAGTACTTC CASSLGTSGLVGETQYF
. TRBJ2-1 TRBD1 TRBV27 TGTGCCAGCAGTTTATCGATCTTAGTGACAGGGGGATATTACAATGAGCAGTTCTTC CASSLSILVTGGYYNEQFF
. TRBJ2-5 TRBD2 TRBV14 TGTGCCAGCAGCCAAGCGATCGGAGCGGGGGTGACCCAGTACTTC CASSQAIGAGVTQYF
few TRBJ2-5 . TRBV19 TGTGCCAGTAGTAGGTTCAGCGGACAAGAGACCCAGTACTTC CASSRFSGQETQYF
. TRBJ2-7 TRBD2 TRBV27 TGTGCCAGCAGTGATACTTGGGGAGGGTACGAGCAGTACTTC CASSDTWGGYEQYF
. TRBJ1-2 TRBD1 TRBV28 TGTGCCAGCAGAGGGTGGGACAGGCTCGTTAATGGCTACACCTTC CASRGWDRLVNGYTF
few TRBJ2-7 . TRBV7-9 TGTGCCAGCAGCATTGCAGGGCCCACCTACGAGCAGTACTTC CASSIAGPTYEQYF
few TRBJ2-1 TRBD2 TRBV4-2 TGTGCCAGCAGCCAAGGGACTAGCGGGCCAAGCTCCTACAATGAGCAGTTCTTC CASSQGTSGPSSYNEQFF
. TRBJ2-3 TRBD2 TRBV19 TGTGCCAGTGGTGATGCGGGAGGGATCACAGATACGCAGTATTTT CASGDAGGITDTQYF
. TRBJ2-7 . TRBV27 TGTGCCAGCAGTTCGAGCTCCTACGAGCAGTACTTC CASSSSSYEQYF
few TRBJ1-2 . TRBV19 TGTGCCAGTAGAAGTGACAGCTACTATGGCTACACCTTC CASRSDSYYGYTF
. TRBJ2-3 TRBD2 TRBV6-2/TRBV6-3 TGTGCCAGCAGCCCATGGACTAGCGGGAAGGGGGGTACGCAGTATTTT CASSPWTSGKGGTQYF
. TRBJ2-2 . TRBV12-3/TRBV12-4 TGTGCCAGCAGACTGAACACCGGGGAGCTGTTTTTT CASRLNTGELFF
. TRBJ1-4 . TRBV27 TGTGCCAGCAGGGTTTGGGGGGGCGGTAATGAAAAACTGTTTTTT CASRVWGGGNEKLFF
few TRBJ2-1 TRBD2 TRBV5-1 TGCGCCAGCAGACAGAGCGGGAGGGTAGACAATGAGCAGTTCTTC CASRQSGRVDNEQFF
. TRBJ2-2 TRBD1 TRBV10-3 TGTGCCATCAGTGAAGCCGGGACAGGGGGCCCCGGGGAGCTGTTTTTT CAISEAGTGGPGELFF
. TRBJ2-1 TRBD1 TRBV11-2 TGTGCCAGCAGCCTCCCCTTTTACCGACAGGGGGCCAGCAATGAGCAGTTCTTC CASSLPFYRQGASNEQFF
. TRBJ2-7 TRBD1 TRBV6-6 TGTGCCAGCAGTTGGGGACAGGGAATTTCCGAGCAGTACTTC CASSWGQGISEQYF
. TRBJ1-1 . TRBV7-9 TGTGCCAGCAGCTTAACCATGGCGGGCACTGAAGCTTTCTTT CASSLTMAGTEAFF
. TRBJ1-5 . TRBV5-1 TGCGCCAGCAGCCCTGAAGGGGACAATCAGCCCCAGCATTTT CASSPEGDNQPQHF
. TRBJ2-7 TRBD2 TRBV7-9 TGTGCCAGCAGCTTAGCTATCATTCGGACTAGCGGGGGATCCTACGAGCAGTACTTC CASSLAIIRTSGGSYEQYF
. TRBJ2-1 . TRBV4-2 TGTGCCAGCAGCCAGGCCCCAGTGGCGGGAATGGGGAATGAGCAGTTCTTC CASSQAPVAGMGNEQFF
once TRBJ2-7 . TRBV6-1 TGTGCCAGCAGTGAAGACAGGGTAGGGACCGGGCAGTACTTC CASSEDRVGTGQYF
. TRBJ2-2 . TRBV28 TGTGCCAGCAGTTTCCCCCGACTACGCACGAACACCGGGGAGCTGTTTTTT CASSFPRLRTNTGELFF
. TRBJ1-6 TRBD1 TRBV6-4 TGTGCCAGCAAAGGACAGGGGAATTCACCCCTCCACTTT CASKGQGNSPLHF
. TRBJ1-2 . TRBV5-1 TGCGCCAGCAGCTTGAACACAGGGAATGCTGGCTACACCTTC CASSLNTGNAGYTF
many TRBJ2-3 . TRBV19 TGTGCCTCCTCCCCGGGTAGCATTCTTAGCACAGATACGCAGTATTTT CASSPGSILSTDTQYF
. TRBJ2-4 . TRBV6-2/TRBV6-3 TGTGCCAGCAGTTACCCCTCACGGGGTGCGGGAGCCAAAAACATTCAGTACTTC CASSYPSRGAGAKNIQYF
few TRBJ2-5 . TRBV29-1 TGCAGCGTTGAACCCCGACAGCAAGAGACCCAGTACTTC CSVEPRQQETQYF
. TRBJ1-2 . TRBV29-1 TGCAGCGTTAACAGGCTCCTCTATGGCTACACCTTC CSVNRLLYGYTF